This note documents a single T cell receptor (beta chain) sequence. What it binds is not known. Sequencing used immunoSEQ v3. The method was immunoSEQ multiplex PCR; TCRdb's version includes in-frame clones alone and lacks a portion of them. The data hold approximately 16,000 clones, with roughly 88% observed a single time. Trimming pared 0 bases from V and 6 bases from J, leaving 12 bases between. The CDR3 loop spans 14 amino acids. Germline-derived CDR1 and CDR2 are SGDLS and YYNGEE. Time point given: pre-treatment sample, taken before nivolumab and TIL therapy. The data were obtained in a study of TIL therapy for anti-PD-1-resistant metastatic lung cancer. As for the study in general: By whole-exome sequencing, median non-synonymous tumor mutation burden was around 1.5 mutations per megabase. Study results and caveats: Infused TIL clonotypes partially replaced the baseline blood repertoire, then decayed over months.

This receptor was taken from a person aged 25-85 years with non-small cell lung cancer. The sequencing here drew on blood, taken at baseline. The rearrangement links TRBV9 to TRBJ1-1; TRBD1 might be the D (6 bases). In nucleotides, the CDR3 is TGTGCCAGCAGCGTAGGCAGGGGTGACGCTGAAGCTTTCTTT. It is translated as CASSVGRGDAEAFF.